These 13 T cell receptor beta chains were sequenced from one sample in a study of technical replicates of blood from a few donors. The protocol was immunoSEQ multiplex PCR, while the TCRdb copy is restricted to in-frame clones and leaves out a portion. The sample holds 90,000 or so clones; around 95% are singletons and the top ten take 0.34%. Sequencing used T cells isolated from PBMCs. The receptor source for this set is a human donor in good health.

The chain is built from TRBV6-1 and TRBJ1-5, with TRBD1 as a possible D gene (5 bases). Trimming stripped 3 bases from V and 1 base from J, with 10 bases between. Germline lookup yields CDR1 MNHNS and CDR2 SASEGT. This CDR3 is 15 amino acids long. The CDR3 nucleotides are TGTGCCAGCAGTGATATAGACAGAAGCAATCAGCCCCAGCATTTT. Translating it yields CASSDIDRSNQPQHF.

This rearrangement joins TRBV2 to TRBJ2-2, with 12 bases fitting TRBD2. In germline, CDR1 is SNHLY, CDR2 FYNNEI. CDR3 length: 19 amino acids. Trimming cost V 4 bases and J 2 bases; bases outside gene matches: 11. CDR3 coding DNA: TGTGCCAGCAGTGTCCTCGGGACTAGCGGGTTCCTAAACACCGGGGAGCTGTTTTTT. Protein product: CASSVLGTSGFLNTGELFF.

The V gene is TRBV7-9, the J gene TRBJ2-1; TRBD2 matches at 12 bases. This CDR3 is 15 amino acids long. Trimming took 5 bases from V and 8 from J; bases not matched to a gene: 7. Germline V CDR1 and CDR2: SEHNR, FQNEAQ (reference sequence). CDR3 bases: TGTGCCAGCAGCCGGTGGACTAGCGGGACCCATGAGCAGTTCTTC. Amino acids: CASSRWTSGTHEQFF.

The rearrangement joins TRBV7-2 to TRBJ2-5; the match to TRBD2 covers 7 bases. This CDR3 has 14 amino acids. The trim removed 7 bases at V and 1 base at J, leaving 6 bases unmatched. Germline CDR1 is SGHTA and CDR2 is FQGNSA. The chain's CDR3 is CASNVSGRQETQYF. The CDR3 DNA reads TGTGCCAGCAATGTTAGCGGGCGCCAAGAGACCCAGTACTTC.

Only one count was recorded for this clone. V is TRBV27 and J is TRBJ2-5; TRBD2 matches at 11 bases. The V segment lost 3 bases and the J segment 5 bases; nucleotides outside the gene matches: 8. Germline-derived CDR1 and CDR2 are MNHEY and SMNVEV (reference sequence). This CDR3 is 16 amino acids long. The CDR3: CASSLYTSGSWETQYF. CDR3 nucleotides: TGTGCCAGCAGTTTGTATACTAGCGGGAGCTGGGAGACCCAGTACTTC.

The chain couples TRBV28 to TRBJ2-2; D might be TRBD2 (5 bases). The germline V and J ends were trimmed by 2 bases and 6 bases, with 10 bases remaining between them. Germline lookup yields CDR1 MDHEN and CDR2 SYDVKM. The length of the CDR3 is 14 residues. This CDR3 is CASSLLATAGELFF. DNA of the CDR3: TGTGCCAGCAGTTTACTAGCCACGGCCGGGGAGCTGTTTTTT.

The chain combines TRBV2 with TRBJ2-1; TRBD2 aligns across 13 bases. Germline CDR1 reads SNHLY; CDR2 reads FYNNEI. V lost 3 bases, J lost 7 bases, and 3 bases stayed unmatched. This CDR3 comprises 15 residues. The CDR3 sequence is CASSETSGRLNEQFF. The CDR3 DNA reads TGTGCCAGCAGTGAGACTAGCGGGAGGCTGAATGAGCAGTTCTTC.

The chain couples TRBV9 to TRBJ2-1, with D tentatively TRBD2 (5 bases). The length of the CDR3 is 15 residues. Germline values: CDR1 SGDLS, CDR2 YYNGEE. Deletions cut 0 bases from V and 1 base from J, with 8 bases between. CDR3 amino acids: CASSVVGSSYNEQFF. In DNA form, the CDR3 reads TGTGCCAGCAGCGTAGTTGGGAGTTCCTACAATGAGCAGTTCTTC.

The chain carries TRBV25-1 and TRBJ2-7; 10 bases match TRBD2. Germline trimming cut 3 bases from V and 3 bases from J; bases unmatched to any gene: 8. This CDR3 contains 16 residues. Per germline, CDR1 MGHDK and CDR2 SYGVNS. In nucleotides, the CDR3 is TGTGCCAGCAGTGAGGTATCTAGCGGGAGAGTCTACGAGCAGTACTTC. Protein sequence: CASSEVSSGRVYEQYF.

The CDR3: CASSHDMGSGNTIYF. CDR3 nucleotides: TGTGCCAGCAGCCACGACATGGGCTCTGGAAACACCATATATTTT. The chain combines TRBV4-2 with TRBJ1-3, with D hard to call. Germline V CDR1 and CDR2: LGHNA, YNFKEQ. This CDR3 contains 15 residues. V gave up 3 bases and J gave up 0 bases, with 9 bases separating them.

This clone has just one count. This sequence joins TRBV5-1 and TRBJ2-2, with 8 bases lining up with TRBD2. The CDR3 has 16 residues. J gave up 4 bases and V 0 bases, and 5 bases lay outside the gene matches. Germline CDR1 and CDR2: SGHRS and YFSETQ. CDR3 amino acids: CASSLVSSGFTGELFF. CDR3 nucleotide sequence: TGCGCCAGCAGCTTGGTATCTAGCGGGTTCACCGGGGAGCTGTTTTTT.

CDR3 nucleotide sequence: TGCAGCGTTGGACAGTATCCCCACGAGCAGTACTTC. It codes for CSVGQYPHEQYF. The chain couples TRBV29-1 to TRBJ2-7; perhaps TRBD1 as D (5 bases). There are 12 residues in the CDR3. Germline V CDR1 and CDR2: SQVTM, ANQGSEA. V dropped 4 bases and J dropped 5 bases, with 12 bases sitting between them.

J is TRBJ2-5 and V is TRBV7-2; 10 positions match TRBD1. Per germline, CDR1 SGHTA and CDR2 FQGNSA. The CDR3 totals 18 residues. V trimming: 2 bases; J trimming: 5 bases; junction bases outside the gene matches: 14. The CDR3 region is CASSLTPRTGGLRETQYF. The CDR3 DNA sequence: TGTGCCAGCAGCTTAACCCCACGGACAGGGGGGCTCAGGGAGACCCAGTACTTC.